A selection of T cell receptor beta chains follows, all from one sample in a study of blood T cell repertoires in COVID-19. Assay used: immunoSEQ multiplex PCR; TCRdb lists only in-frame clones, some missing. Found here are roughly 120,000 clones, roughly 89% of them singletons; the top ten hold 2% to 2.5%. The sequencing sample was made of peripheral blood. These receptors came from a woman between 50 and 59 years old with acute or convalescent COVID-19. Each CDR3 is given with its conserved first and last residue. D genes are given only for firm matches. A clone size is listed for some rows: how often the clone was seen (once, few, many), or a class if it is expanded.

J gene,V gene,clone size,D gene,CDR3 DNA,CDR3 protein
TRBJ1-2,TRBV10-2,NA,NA,TGCGCCAGCAGTGAAGCTAGCGGGAGGTATGGCTACACCTTC,CASSEASGRYGYTF
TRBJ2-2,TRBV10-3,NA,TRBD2,TGTGCCATCAGGGGACTAGCGGGAGGAGACGGCGGGGAGCTGTTTTTT,CAIRGLAGGDGGELFF
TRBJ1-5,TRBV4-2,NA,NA,TGTGCCAGCAGCCAGAGGGGGAAAACAGGGCTCAATCAGCCCCAGCATTTT,CASSQRGKTGLNQPQHF
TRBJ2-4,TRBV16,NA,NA,TGTGCCAGCAGCCAATCGGGAGAAGCCAAAAACATTCAGTACTTC,CASSQSGEAKNIQYF
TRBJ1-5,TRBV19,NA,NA,TGTGCCAGTAGTATAGATCTCGGGAATCAGCCCCAGCATTTT,CASSIDLGNQPQHF
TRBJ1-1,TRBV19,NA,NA,TGTGCCAGTAGTATATATTGGAACACTGAAGCTTTCTTT,CASSIYWNTEAFF
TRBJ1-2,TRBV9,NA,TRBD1,TGTGCCAGCAGCGAGGGGGCGGCTGGCTACACCTTC,CASSEGAAGYTF
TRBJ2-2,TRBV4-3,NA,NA,TGCGCCAGCAGCCAAGATCTTCCCGGGGAGCTGTTTTTT,CASSQDLPGELFF
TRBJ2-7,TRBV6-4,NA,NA,TGTGCCACCATCAGGTTCTACGAGCAGTACTTC,CATIRFYEQYF
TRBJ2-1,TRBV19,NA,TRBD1,TGTGCCAGTAGTATAGGGACAGGGGGAAACAATGAGCAGTTCTTC,CASSIGTGGNNEQFF
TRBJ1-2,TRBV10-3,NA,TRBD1,TGTGCCATCAGCCCCCGGGACAGGGATAGTGGCTACACCTTC,CAISPRDRDSGYTF
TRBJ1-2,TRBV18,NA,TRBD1,TGTGCCAGCTCACCCTCGGACAGGGGCAGGGGCTACACCTTC,CASSPSDRGRGYTF
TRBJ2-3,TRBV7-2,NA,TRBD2,TGTGCCAGCAGCCTTAGCGGGAGTGGTGGGGATACGCAGTATTTT,CASSLSGSGGDTQYF
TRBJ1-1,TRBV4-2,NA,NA,TGTGCCAGCAGCCAAGTTGGCAGGGGTACTGAAGCTTTCTTT,CASSQVGRGTEAFF
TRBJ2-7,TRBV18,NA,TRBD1,TGTGCCAGCTCACCAGGGACAGGGTCACGCTACGAGCAGTACTTC,CASSPGTGSRYEQYF
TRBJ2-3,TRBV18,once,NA,TGTGCCAGCTCACCGGCAGAGGGGGCAGATACGCAGTATTTT,CASSPAEGADTQYF
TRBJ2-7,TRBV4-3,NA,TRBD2,TGCGCCAGCAGCCCGAAGTTGACTAGCGGGATTTACTTC,CASSPKLTSGIYF
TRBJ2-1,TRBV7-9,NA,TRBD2,TGTGCCAGCAGCTTAGGGACTAGCGGAAACTCCTACAATGAGCAGTTCTTC,CASSLGTSGNSYNEQFF
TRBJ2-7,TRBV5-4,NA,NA,TGTGCCAGCAGCCCATGGGAGTCAACGAACGAGCAGTACTTC,CASSPWESTNEQYF
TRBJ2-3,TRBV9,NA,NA,TGTGCCAGCAGCGTAGCTCAGGTTAGCACAGATACGCAGTATTTT,CASSVAQVSTDTQYF
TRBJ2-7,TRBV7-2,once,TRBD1,TGTGCCAGCAGCTTAGACGACAGGGCCTCCTACGAGCAGTACTTC,CASSLDDRASYEQYF
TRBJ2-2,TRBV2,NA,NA,TGTGCCAGCGGGGGGACCGTTCTCGGGGAGCTGTTTTTT,CASGGTVLGELFF
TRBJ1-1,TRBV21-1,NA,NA,TGTGCCAGCAGCAGTAGACAGGGTAAGAACACTGAAGCTTTCTTT,CASSSRQGKNTEAFF
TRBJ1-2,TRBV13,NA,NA,TGTGCCAGCAGACAAACAGGGAGCTATGGCTACACCTTC,CASRQTGSYGYTF
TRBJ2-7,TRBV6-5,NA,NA,TGTGCCAGCACCCCGAACCCCGGGACACTATCGTACCAGTACTTC,CASTPNPGTLSYQYF
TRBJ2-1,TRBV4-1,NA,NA,TGCGCCAGCAGCCAAGGGGGCGGGGTAGACGTTGAGCAGTTCTTC,CASSQGGGVDVEQFF
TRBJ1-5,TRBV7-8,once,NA,TGTGCCAGCAGTTCGGGGAGGTTCGGTCAGGGAGAAAATCAGCCCCAGCATTTT,CASSSGRFGQGENQPQHF
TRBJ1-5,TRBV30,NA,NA,TGTGCCTGGAGTGTACGAGGAGGGAATCAGCCCCAGCATTTT,CAWSVRGGNQPQHF
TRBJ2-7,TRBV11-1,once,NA,TGTGCCAGCAGCCCCCCGTCAGGGGGGCCGACCTACGAGCAGTACTTC,CASSPPSGGPTYEQYF
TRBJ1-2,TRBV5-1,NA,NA,TGCGCCAGCAGCTTAACGGTCAGTGACGGGGACTATGGCTACACCTTC,CASSLTVSDGDYGYTF
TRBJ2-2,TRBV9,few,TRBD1,TGTGCCAGCAGCGTACGTGGGACAGGGGGCACCGGGGAGCTGTTTTTT,CASSVRGTGGTGELFF
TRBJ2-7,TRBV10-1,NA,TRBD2,TGCGCCAGCAGTGGCCAGGGCGCCGGGACTAGCGGCTCCTACGAGCAGTACTTC,CASSGQGAGTSGSYEQYF
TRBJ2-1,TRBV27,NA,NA,TGTGCCAGCAGCCAGGGCAACTACAATGAGCAGTTCTTC,CASSQGNYNEQFF
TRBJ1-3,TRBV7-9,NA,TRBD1,TGTGCCAGCAGCCCCGGGACAGACTCTGGAAACACCATATATTTT,CASSPGTDSGNTIYF
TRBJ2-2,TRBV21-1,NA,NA,TGTGCCAGCAGAGGACTAGCGGGAGGGGACATCGGTGGCACCGGGGAGCTGTTTTTT,CASRGLAGGDIGGTGELFF
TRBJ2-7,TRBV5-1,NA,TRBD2,TGCGCCAGCAACTTAGCGGGAGGGTTCTACGAGCAGTACTTC,CASNLAGGFYEQYF
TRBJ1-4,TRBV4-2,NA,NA,TGTGCCAGCCCGGAGGGGAAGGGTTATGAAAAACTGTTTTTT,CASPEGKGYEKLFF
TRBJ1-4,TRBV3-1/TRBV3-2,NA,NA,TGTGCCAGCAGCCAGGGGCAGTTGCCCTCTATTGAAAAACTGTTTTTT,CASSQGQLPSIEKLFF
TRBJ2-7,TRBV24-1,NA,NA,TGTGCCACCAGTGATTTGCAAGCACGTTCGAGCTCCTACGAGCAGTACTTC,CATSDLQARSSSYEQYF
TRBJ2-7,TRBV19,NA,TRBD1,TGTGCCAGTAGTGACCGGGACAGGCCGTACGAGCAGTACTTC,CASSDRDRPYEQYF
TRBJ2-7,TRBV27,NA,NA,TGTGCCAGCAGCCGACGGGCTGAGAGGGGGTACGAGCAGTACTTC,CASSRRAERGYEQYF
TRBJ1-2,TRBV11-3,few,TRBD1,TGTGCCAGCACGAATGGGCGGGGACAGAAAAACCAGAATGGCTACACCTTC,CASTNGRGQKNQNGYTF
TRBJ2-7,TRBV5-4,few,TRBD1,TGTGCCAGCAGCCCGGGACAGGGGGTCTACGAGCAGTACTTC,CASSPGQGVYEQYF
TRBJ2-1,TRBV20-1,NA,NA,TGCAGTGCAGGACTTTTCAATGAGCAGTTCTTC,CSAGLFNEQFF
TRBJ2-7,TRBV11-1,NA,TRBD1,TGTGCCAGCAGCTACCGGGACAGGGACCACGAGCAGTACTTC,CASSYRDRDHEQYF
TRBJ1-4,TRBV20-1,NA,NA,TGCAGTGCTCCAGAAAATGAAAAACTGTTTTTT,CSAPENEKLFF
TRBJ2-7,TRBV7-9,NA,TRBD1,TGTGCCAGCAGCGTACAGGGGAACTACGAGCAGTACTTC,CASSVQGNYEQYF
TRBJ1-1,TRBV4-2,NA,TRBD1,TGTGCCAGCAGCCATGACGGGACAGGGGGGGGAGCTTTCTTT,CASSHDGTGGGAFF
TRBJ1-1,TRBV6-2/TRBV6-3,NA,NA,TGTGCCAGCAGTTACCTTCAGGGATGGGATGACATGAACACTGAAGCTTTCTTT,CASSYLQGWDDMNTEAFF
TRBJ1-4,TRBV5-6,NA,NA,TGTGCCAGCAGCTCGTTTCAGGCCGAAAAACTGTTTTTT,CASSSFQAEKLFF
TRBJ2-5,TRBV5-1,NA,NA,TGCGCCAGCAGCTTGGCGGGGGTAGAGACCCAGTACTTC,CASSLAGVETQYF
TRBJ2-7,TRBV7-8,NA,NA,TGTGCCAGCAGCTTTGGTGTCTCGGGGAGAGGCTACGAGCAGTACTTC,CASSFGVSGRGYEQYF
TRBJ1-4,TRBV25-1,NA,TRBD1,TGTGCCAGCAGTCCCCAGGGACAGGGTGAAAAACTGTTTTTT,CASSPQGQGEKLFF
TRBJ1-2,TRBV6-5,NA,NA,TGTGCCAGCAGTTACGGAGTTAACTATGGCTACACCTTC,CASSYGVNYGYTF
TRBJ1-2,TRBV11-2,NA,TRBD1,TGTGCCAGCAGCTTAGATCCCGGACAGGGAATGAGTGGCTACACCTTC,CASSLDPGQGMSGYTF
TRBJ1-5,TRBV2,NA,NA,TGTGCCAGCAGTGATAATTTCGGTCAGCCCCAGCATTTT,CASSDNFGQPQHF
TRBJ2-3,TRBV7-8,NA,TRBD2,TGTGCCAGCAGCCCGAGACTAGCGGAGGGTACGCAGTATTTT,CASSPRLAEGTQYF